These 22 T cell receptor beta chains were all obtained from the same sample, sequenced in a study of T cell changes during pregnancy in multiple sclerosis. Produced via immunoSEQ multiplex PCR; TCRdb's table is partial and in-frame only. The data show about 59,000 clones, 90% seen once. This sample comprised peripheral blood, obtained in the third trimester of pregnancy. All receptors derive from a female donor in good health, enrolled as a control in a pregnancy study.

The chain couples TRBV5-1 to TRBJ2-7, with TRBD1 matching over 11 bases. Germline V gene data show CDR1 as SGHRS and CDR2 as YFSETQ. With V trimmed by 3 bases and J by 1 base, 6 bases remained unmatched. The CDR3 contains 16 residues. CDR3 region: CASSSWTGGISYEQYF. The CDR3 DNA is TGCGCCAGCAGCTCATGGACAGGGGGCATATCCTACGAGCAGTACTTC.

The chain is built from TRBV5-1 and TRBJ2-3, with 12 nucleotides matching TRBD2. Germline V CDR1 and CDR2: SGHRS, YFSETQ. Trimming took 0 bases from V and 8 from J; bases not matched to a gene: 10. This CDR3 has 17 amino acids. The CDR3 protein is CASSLATTSGGDGTQYF. DNA for the CDR3: TGCGCCAGCAGCTTGGCCACGACTAGCGGGGGAGACGGTACGCAGTATTTT.

The chain uses TRBV4-2 and TRBJ2-1, with 9 bases lining up with TRBD2. CDR3 length: 19 amino acids. Looked up from germline, CDR1 is LGHNA and CDR2 is YNFKEQ. J lost 3 bases, V lost 2 bases, and 14 bases had no gene match. CDR3 protein: CASSQSGLAGLLVYNEQFF. The CDR3 bases are TGTGCCAGCAGCCAATCGGGACTAGCAGGGCTCTTGGTCTACAATGAGCAGTTCTTC.

In its sample, this clone was seen once. The chain joins TRBV27 to TRBJ2-7; tentative D call: TRBD2 (5 bases). This CDR3 spans 15 amino acids. Germline loops: CDR1 MNHEY, CDR2 SMNVEV (reference sequence). Trimming took off 7 bases at V and 2 bases at J, with 18 bases between the two ends. CDR3 DNA sequence: TGTGCCAGCACCTCGTCCGGGGATCATCCCTACGAGCAGTACTTC. It yields the protein CASTSSGDHPYEQYF.

The chain uses TRBV7-9 and TRBJ2-3; 13 nucleotides agree with TRBD2. The CDR3 has 16 residues. Per the germline V gene, CDR1 is SEHNR and CDR2 is FQNEAQ (reference sequence). V trimming: 2 bases; J trimming: 2 bases; junction bases outside the gene matches: 1. The chain's CDR3 is CASSLTSGRATDTQYF. In nucleotides, the CDR3 is TGTGCCAGCAGCTTAACTAGCGGGAGGGCCACAGATACGCAGTATTTT.

The V and J genes are TRBV7-8 and TRBJ1-2, with TRBD1 matching 7 bases. CDR3 length equals 15 residues. Germline CDR1 SGHVS, CDR2 FQNEAQ. Trimming cost V 5 bases and J 8 bases; bases outside gene matches: 14. The CDR3 protein is CASSPRQGQARGYTF. Written as DNA, the CDR3 is TGTGCCAGCAGCCCACGACAGGGACAAGCTCGGGGCTACACCTTC.

V usage is TRBV2 and J usage is TRBJ2-1; the match to TRBD2 covers 7 bases. From germline, CDR1 is SNHLY and CDR2 FYNNEI. V gave up 6 bases and J gave up 0 bases; unmatched junction bases: 8. The CDR3 has 16 residues. The DNA for the CDR3 is TGTGCCAGCAGCGGGGGGACCAAAAGCTCCTACAATGAGCAGTTCTTC. It specifies CASSGGTKSSYNEQFF.

The chain is built from TRBV29-1 and TRBJ2-1, with 12 bases fitting TRBD2. The CDR3 length is 15 residues. V lost 6 bases, J lost 6 bases, and 9 bases stayed unmatched. Germline V gives CDR1 SQVTM, CDR2 ANQGSEA. The CDR3 coding sequence is TGCAGCGTCGCCGGGTCTAGCGGGAGGGGCAATGAGCAGTTCTTC. The encoded protein is CSVAGSSGRGNEQFF.

This rearrangement joins TRBV19 to TRBJ1-4, with TRBD1 identical over 9 bases. The trim removed 3 bases at V and 5 bases at J, leaving 1 base unmatched. The CDR3 consists of 14 residues. Germline V gene lookup returns CDR1 LNHDA and CDR2 SQIVND (reference sequence). CDR3 region: CASSIGQGNEKLFF. The CDR3 nucleotides read TGTGCCAGTAGTATTGGACAGGGGAATGAAAAACTGTTTTTT. Combining the CDR3 with reference TRBV19 and TRBJ1-4 gives the whole variable domain DGGITQSPKYLFRKEGQNVTLSCEQNLNHDAMYWYRQDPGQGLRLIYYSQIVNDFQKGDIAEGYSVSREKKESFPLTVTSAQKNPTAFYLCASSIGQGNEKLFFGSGTQLSVL.

The V gene is TRBV19, the J gene TRBJ1-1, with TRBD1 identical over 9 bases. The CDR3 loop spans 15 amino acids. Looked up from germline, CDR1 is LNHDA and CDR2 is SQIVND (reference sequence). J was trimmed by 4 bases and V by 5 bases; bases with no gene match: 8. CDR3 residues: CASSPWGQGATEAFF. The CDR3 DNA sequence: TGTGCCAGTAGTCCGTGGGGACAGGGAGCCACTGAAGCTTTCTTT.

Only a few counts were recorded for this clone. V and J are TRBV9 and TRBJ2-7; 10 nucleotides match TRBD2. V lost 4 bases, J lost 2 bases, and 9 bases stayed unmatched. The CDR3 spans 16 residues. The germline gives CDR1 SGDLS, CDR2 YYNGEE. CDR3 bases: TGTGCCAGCAGCCCCTCCGGGACTAGCGCCGCCTACGAGCAGTACTTC. Translation: CASSPSGTSAAYEQYF.

Points on this clone: Other DNA sequences of this sample code for an identical CDR3. The J gene is TRBJ2-5, the V gene TRBV11-2; 7 bases agree with TRBD1. With 0 bases clipped from V and 2 bases from J, the junction kept 0 bases outside the gene matches. The CDR3 runs to 14 residues. Germline CDR1 and CDR2: SGHAT and FQNNGV. The chain's CDR3 is CASSLDRGQETQYF. The DNA for the CDR3 is TGTGCCAGCAGCTTAGACAGGGGGCAAGAGACCCAGTACTTC.

V is TRBV6-4 and J is TRBJ1-2; no reliable D call. The CDR3 runs to 13 residues. Trimming cost V 4 bases and J 2 bases, with 8 bases left between them. Germline V gives CDR1 MRHNA, CDR2 SNTAGT. This CDR3 reads CASSVAENYGYTF. As DNA, the CDR3 is TGTGCCAGCAGTGTCGCTGAGAACTATGGCTACACCTTC.

The rearrangement joins TRBV18 to TRBJ1-1; no reliable D call. The V end was cut by 1 base, the J end by 3 bases, with 12 bases between. This CDR3 has 15 amino acids. CDR1 and CDR2 (germline): KGHSH, LQKENI. The DNA of the CDR3 is TGTGCCAGCTCACCACTCTTCGGTGATGACACTGAAGCTTTCTTT. Translated: CASSPLFGDDTEAFF.

As DNA, the CDR3 is TGTGCCAGCAGCTCCTCTGGGTCTAGAGGTCTCCAGTACTTC. Its protein product is CASSSSGSRGLQYF. V gene TRBV5-6 combines with J gene TRBJ2-5; D remains ambiguous. Germline assignment: CDR1 SGHDT and CDR2 YYEEEE. Between the trimmed V and J ends, which lost 3 bases and 10 bases, there was a span of 19 bases. The length of the CDR3 is 14 residues.

The genes are TRBV19 and TRBJ2-7, with a weak D call TRBD1 (6 bases). Deletions cut 6 bases from V and 3 bases from J, with 18 bases between. Germline CDR1 and CDR2: LNHDA and SQIVND (reference sequence). The CDR3 extends over 15 amino acids. CDR3 DNA: TGTGCCAGTAGCAGTCAGCCGGGACAATTCTACGAGCAGTACTTC. Amino acid sequence: CASSSQPGQFYEQYF.

The chain links TRBV5-1 to TRBJ1-2, with D unresolved. This CDR3 region has 13 residues. V was pared by 1 base and J by 8 bases, with 12 bases between. Germline V lookup: CDR1 SGHRS, CDR2 YFSETQ. The CDR3 DNA reads as TGCGCCAGCAGCTTGTTAGGGAGGGAGGGCTACACCTTC. This translates into CASSLLGREGYTF.

V usage is TRBV25-1 and J usage is TRBJ2-1; TRBD1 agrees at 9 bases. The junction had 4 bases not matched to a gene; V was cut back by 6 bases and J by 1 base. Germline assignment: CDR1 MGHDK and CDR2 SYGVNS. CDR3 length: 15 amino acids. The DNA of the CDR3 is TGTGCCAGCAGGCAGACAGGGGGGTCCTACAATGAGCAGTTCTTC. Encoded protein: CASRQTGGSYNEQFF. The full variable domain, in which reference TRBV25-1 and TRBJ2-1 provide the parts outside the CDR3, is EADIYQTPRYLVIGTGKKITLECSQTMGHDKMYWYQQDPGMELHLIHYSYGVNSTEKGDLSSESTVSRIRTEHFPLTLESARPSHTSQYLCASRQTGGSYNEQFFGPGTRLTVL.

This sequence joins TRBV6-5 and TRBJ2-7, with 10 bases matching TRBD1. Trimming cost V 5 bases and J 7 bases; bases outside gene matches: 11. Looked up from germline, CDR1 is MNHEY and CDR2 is SVGAGI. The CDR3 extends over 15 amino acids. The CDR3 DNA follows: TGTGCCAGCAGTCTTGCTGGGACAGGGGAGCGAGAGCAGTACTTC. Residues: CASSLAGTGEREQYF.

The genes are TRBV2 and TRBJ1-2; D call uncertain. V gave up 2 bases and J gave up 5 bases, with 6 bases separating them. CDR3 length: 12 residues. Germline assignment: CDR1 SNHLY and CDR2 FYNNEI. Written as DNA, the CDR3 is TGTGCCAGCAGTGAAAAAGAGTATGGCTACACCTTC. Translating it yields CASSEKEYGYTF. Variable domain in full (rest from reference TRBV2 and TRBJ1-2): EPEVTQTPSHQVTQMGQEVILRCVPISNHLYFYWYRQILGQKVEFLVSFYNNEISEKSEIFDDQFSVERPDGSNFTLKIRSTKLEDSAMYFCASSEKEYGYTFGSGTRLTVV.

This rearrangement joins TRBV9 to TRBJ1-4; D gene unclear. V lost 4 bases and J 0 bases, leaving 10 bases between the germline ends. This CDR3 contains 15 residues. Germline CDR1 and CDR2: SGDLS and YYNGEE. DNA of the CDR3: TGTGCCAGCAGCCGACTGACCGCAACTAATGAAAAACTGTTTTTT. This translates into CASSRLTATNEKLFF.

The J gene is TRBJ1-1, the V gene TRBV7-9; 8 positions match TRBD1. This CDR3 is 13 amino acids long. Per the germline V gene, CDR1 is SEHNR and CDR2 is FQNEAQ (reference sequence). Unmatched junction bases numbered 3, after V lost 5 bases and J lost 4 bases. The CDR3: CASSTQGATEAFF. CDR3 DNA sequence: TGTGCCAGCAGCACCCAGGGGGCCACTGAAGCTTTCTTT.